Each of the 24 T cell receptor beta chains below was sequenced from the same sample in a study of shared clonotypes between healthy human individuals. Naive CD8 cells comprised CD45RO-negative, CCR7-positively selected cells, excluding terminally differentiated effector memory CD45RA+ cells. Clones were sequenced by immunoSEQ multiplex PCR, and TCRdb holds only the in-frame ones, with some missing. The sample holds roughly 2.1 million clones, about 92% seen once. Sequencing was done on a sample of naive CD8+ T cells from PBMCs. Receptors originate from a man aged 18 to 29 in good health. Some clones in this sample may be carry-over from other donors' samples.

The chain joins TRBV7-9 to TRBJ1-1; 7 bases map to TRBD1. J gave up 3 bases and V 0 bases, and 7 bases lay outside the gene matches. Germline V gives CDR1 SEHNR, CDR2 FQNEAQ (reference sequence). This CDR3 has 16 residues. CDR3 sequence reads: CASSLAPQGTDTEAFF. Here the CDR3 DNA reads TGTGCCAGCAGCTTAGCGCCACAGGGGACGGACACTGAAGCTTTCTTT.

This sequence joins TRBV27 and TRBJ2-7; 11 positions agree with TRBD1. CDR3 length: 17 amino acids. The V segment lost 4 bases and the J segment 2 bases; nucleotides outside the gene matches: 10. Germline CDR1 reads MNHEY; CDR2 reads SMNVEV (reference sequence). The CDR3 region has the DNA TGTGCCAGCAGTTCCAACCTGGGGGACAGGGGGACCTACGAGCAGTACTTC. Translating it yields CASSSNLGDRGTYEQYF.

This clone was observed a few times. The sample has other DNA sequences that encode this CDR3 too. V is TRBV7-9 and J is TRBJ2-7; D gene uncertain. From germline, CDR1 is SEHNR and CDR2 FQNEAQ (reference sequence). V lost 2 bases to trimming and J lost 2 bases, with 4 bases between them. This CDR3 contains 12 residues. This CDR3 reads CASSLSPYEQYF. CDR3 nucleotide sequence: TGTGCCAGCAGCTTAAGTCCCTACGAGCAGTACTTC.

The chain links TRBV4-1 to TRBJ2-2; D is ambiguous. The V end lost 4 bases, the J end lost 6 bases, and 9 bases lay between the germline ends. Per germline, CDR1 MGHRA and CDR2 YSYEKL. This CDR3 is built from 13 residues. CDR3 in amino acids: CASSPQQAGELFF. CDR3 bases: TGCGCCAGCAGCCCCCAGCAGGCCGGGGAGCTGTTTTTT.

The chain links TRBV27 to TRBJ2-3; 11 bases fit TRBD2. CDR1 MNHEY and CDR2 SMNVEV come from the germline V gene (reference sequence). The CDR3 spans 14 residues. With V trimmed by 9 bases and J by 1 base, 3 bases remained unmatched. For the CDR3, the DNA is TGTGCCAGTAGCGGGAGGGCTGGCACAGATACGCAGTATTTT. Amino acid sequence: CASSGRAGTDTQYF.

The chain employs TRBV29-1 and TRBJ2-3, with no clear D. Germline values: CDR1 SQVTM, CDR2 ANQGSEA. This CDR3 has 15 amino acids. V gave up 6 bases and J gave up 1 base, with 17 bases separating them. CDR3 sequence reads: CSVVATFIGTDTQYF. In DNA, the CDR3 is TGCAGCGTAGTAGCAACATTCATAGGCACAGATACGCAGTATTTT.

The V and J genes are TRBV7-9 and TRBJ2-7; TRBD2 is a possible D gene (5 bases). The CDR3 consists of 15 residues. In germline, CDR1 is SEHNR, CDR2 FQNEAQ (reference sequence). With 6 bases removed from V and 6 bases from J, the gap between germline ends came to 21 bases. The CDR3 DNA reads TGTGCCAGCAGACTAGGGATGGGCGCTGCGGGCGAGCAGTACTTC. The encoded protein is CASRLGMGAAGEQYF.

This clone has just one count. The chain couples TRBV13 to TRBJ1-3; D is undetermined. This CDR3 has 15 amino acids. Germline CDR1 reads PRHDT; CDR2 reads FYEKMQ (reference sequence). The ends were cut back, 2 bases at V and 0 bases at J, with 8 bases in the middle. CDR3 nucleotides: TGTGCCAGCAGCTTATGGCGGGACTCTGGAAACACCATATATTTT. It encodes CASSLWRDSGNTIYF.

The J gene is TRBJ2-7, the V gene TRBV5-8, with D possibly TRBD1 on 5 matching bases. Trimming left V 0 bases short and J 2 bases short, with 12 bases between. CDR3 length: 15 amino acids. Germline V lookup: CDR1 SGHTS, CDR2 YDEGEE. The DNA for the CDR3 is TGTGCCAGCAGCTTGGGGACACTCTTCACCTACGAGCAGTACTTC. Translating it yields CASSLGTLFTYEQYF. The complete variable domain, with remaining parts taken from reference TRBV5-8 and TRBJ2-7, reads EAGVTQSPTHLIKTRGQQATLRCSPISGHTSVYWYQQALGLGLQFLLWYDEGEERNRGNFPPRFSGRQFPNYSSELNVNALELEDSALYLCASSLGTLFTYEQYFGPGTRLTVT.

With regard to this clone: The sample contains more than one DNA sequence encoding this CDR3. The rearrangement joins TRBV27 to TRBJ2-7; D gene unclear. In germline, CDR1 is MNHEY, CDR2 SMNVEV (reference sequence). V gave up 5 bases and J gave up 3 bases, with 11 bases separating them. CDR3 length: 13 residues. DNA of the CDR3: TGTGCCAGCAGTCCTTCCCCGGGCTACGAGCAGTACTTC. Amino acid sequence: CASSPSPGYEQYF.

V gene TRBV7-3 combines with J gene TRBJ2-1, with D unclear. Trimming stripped 1 base from V and 11 bases from J, with 9 bases between. The CDR3 sequence is 12 residues long. Germline loops: CDR1 SGHTA, CDR2 FQGTGA. This chain's CDR3 is CASSLRSGQQFF. CDR3 bases: TGTGCCAGCAGCTTAAGATCCGGACAGCAGTTCTTC. The entire variable domain, with the rest obtained from reference TRBV7-3 and TRBJ2-1, is as follows: GAGVSQTPSNKVTEKGKYVELRCDPISGHTALYWYRQSLGQGPEFLIYFQGTGAADDSGLPNDRFFAVRPEGSVSTLKIQRTERGDSAVYLCASSLRSGQQFFGPGTRLTVL.

The chain links TRBV7-9 to TRBJ2-7; 8 nucleotides agree with TRBD1. Germline trimming cut 4 bases from V and 3 bases from J; bases unmatched to any gene: 17. CDR1 and CDR2 from the germline V gene are SEHNR and FQNEAQ (reference sequence). The CDR3 consists of 18 residues. For the CDR3, the DNA is TGTGCCAGCAGCTCAAATAAGATGACAGGGGAGGAGAACTACGAGCAGTACTTC. This translates into CASSSNKMTGEENYEQYF.

The chain uses TRBV11-1 and TRBJ2-1; TRBD2 matches 7 bases. This CDR3 has 11 amino acids. The V segment lost 3 bases and the J segment 14 bases; nucleotides outside the gene matches: 4. Germline V gene lookup returns CDR1 SGHAT and CDR2 FQDESV (reference sequence). CDR3: CASSFGLDEFF. CDR3 sequence (DNA): TGTGCCAGCAGCTTCGGACTAGACGAGTTCTTC.

V is TRBV28 and J is TRBJ1-1; D is possibly TRBD1 (5 bases). CDR3 length: 15 amino acids. Looked up from germline, CDR1 is MDHEN and CDR2 is SYDVKM. Trimming left V 5 bases short and J 4 bases short, with 17 bases between. This chain's CDR3 is CASSMGVVLGTEAFF. The CDR3 nucleotides read TGTGCCAGCAGTATGGGGGTGGTTTTGGGCACTGAAGCTTTCTTT. The full variable domain, with the rest looked up from reference TRBV28 and TRBJ1-1, is DVKVTQSSRYLVKRTGEKVFLECVQDMDHENMFWYRQDPGLGLRLIYFSYDVKMKEKGDIPEGYSVSREKKERFSLILESASTNQTSMYLCASSMGVVLGTEAFFGQGTRLTVV.

The rearrangement joins TRBV7-8 to TRBJ2-5; 14 bases map to TRBD2. The V and J ends lost 4 bases and 4 bases, in that order; junction bases with no gene match: 5. The CDR3 spans 16 residues. The germline V gene encodes CDR1 SGHVS and CDR2 FQNEAQ. CDR3 coding DNA: TGTGCCAGCAGCTGGGGACTAGCGGGAGCGGGAGAGACCCAGTACTTC. It translates to CASSWGLAGAGETQYF.

This clone was observed a single time. This chain uses TRBV5-5 with TRBJ1-1; D is uncertain. The V end lost 4 bases, the J end lost 7 bases, and 23 bases lay between the germline ends. The CDR3 covers 16 residues. Germline loops: CDR1 SGHKS, CDR2 YYEKEE (reference sequence). The DNA of the CDR3 is TGTGCCAGCAGCCCATATAAAGTTGGGCTCGCAGATGAAGCTTTCTTT. This translates into CASSPYKVGLADEAFF.

This chain links TRBV6-5 with TRBJ2-1; 9 nucleotides match TRBD1. The CDR3 has 15 residues. After removal of 1 base from V and 8 bases from J, the junction contained 6 bases not matched to a gene. Germline CDR1 and CDR2: MNHEY and SVGAGI. This CDR3 reads CASSYFRTGVDEQFF. In nucleotides, the CDR3 is TGTGCCAGCAGTTACTTCCGGACAGGGGTCGATGAGCAGTTCTTC.

The V call is TRBV11-2, the J call TRBJ2-3; a possible D gene is TRBD1 (6 bases). Per the germline V gene, CDR1 is SGHAT and CDR2 is FQNNGV. The V end was cut by 6 bases, the J end by 1 base, with 14 bases between. The CDR3 extends over 15 amino acids. The CDR3 DNA follows: TGTGCCAGCAGGGACACAGGGTCGGGCACAGATACGCAGTATTTT. Translated: CASRDTGSGTDTQYF.

This chain links TRBV2 with TRBJ1-5; 8 nucleotides agree with TRBD1. The CDR3 sequence is 16 residues long. After removal of 5 bases from V and 4 bases from J, the junction contained 10 bases not matched to a gene. Per germline, CDR1 SNHLY and CDR2 FYNNEI. The CDR3 sequence is CASSKISGGRNQPQHF. The CDR3 region has the DNA TGTGCCAGCAGTAAAATATCAGGGGGCAGGAATCAGCCCCAGCATTTT.

The chain employs TRBV15 and TRBJ1-1; D uncertain. This CDR3 region has 12 residues. Trimming removed 4 bases at V and 4 bases at J, with 7 bases between. The V gene's germline CDR1 is LNHNV and CDR2 YYDKDF (reference sequence). CDR3 sequence: CATSNYGTEAFF. The CDR3 region has the DNA TGTGCCACCAGCAATTACGGCACTGAAGCTTTCTTT.

The chain couples TRBV28 to TRBJ2-2; 12 bases fit TRBD2. The CDR3 length is 17 residues. CDR1 and CDR2 (germline): MDHEN, SYDVKM. V shed 6 bases and J 6 bases; nucleotides not matched to a gene: 11. CDR3 residues: CASSPPSPSGRAGELFF. For the CDR3, the DNA is TGTGCCAGCAGCCCACCCTCACCTAGCGGGAGGGCCGGGGAGCTGTTTTTT.

The CDR3 nucleotides read TGTGCCAGCAGCTTTCTTCCTATTTCGGGGGGGGACTCCTACGAGCAGTACTTC. Translated: CASSFLPISGGDSYEQYF. The chain has TRBV27 and TRBJ2-7; 8 nucleotides align to TRBD2. This CDR3 contains 18 residues. V was pared by 6 bases and J by 0 bases, with 16 bases of the junction left unmatched. The germline CDR1 and CDR2 sequences are MNHEY and SMNVEV (reference sequence).

The J gene is TRBJ2-1, the V gene TRBV4-2, with D possibly matching TRBD1 (6 bases). This CDR3 comprises 13 residues. From germline, CDR1 is LGHNA and CDR2 YNFKEQ. Trimming removed 6 bases at V and 5 bases at J, with 11 bases between. The CDR3 is CASRGTSDNEQFF. DNA of the CDR3: TGTGCCAGCAGGGGGACATCGGACAATGAGCAGTTCTTC.

The CDR3 DNA reads TGCAGCGTTGAAGATTTGGCAGTCCCCTCTGGGGCCAACGTCCTGACTTTC. Its translation: CSVEDLAVPSGANVLTF. The chain uses TRBV29-1 and TRBJ2-6, with D unclear. Germline V gene lookup returns CDR1 SQVTM and CDR2 ANQGSEA. The CDR3 sequence is 17 residues long. The V end lost 0 bases, the J end lost 0 bases, and 12 bases lay between the germline ends.